The 12 T cell receptor beta chains below come from one sample, sequenced in a study of PD-1 blockade in classical Hodgkin lymphoma. With no exception, relapse followed autologous stem cell transplantation in all patients, and brentuximab vedotin exposure varied. Sequencing used immunoSEQ multiplex PCR; TCRdb keeps in-frame clones, though not all of them. This sample carries about 25,000 clones, 80% of them seen once, and the ten largest clones take approximately 6.7%. Source: peripheral blood mononuclear cells (PBMCs), taken at baseline. The origin of the receptors is a human donor with classical Hodgkin lymphoma.

The rearrangement uses TRBV27 and TRBJ2-1; 13 bases are shared with TRBD2. V shed 5 bases, J shed 8 bases, and the junction held 9 bases outside the gene matches. The length of the CDR3 is 16 residues. Germline V CDR1 and CDR2: MNHEY, SMNVEV (reference sequence). CDR3 region: CASSPGLAGRMDEQFF. CDR3 bases: TGTGCCAGCAGTCCGGGACTAGCGGGGAGGATGGATGAGCAGTTCTTC.

The CDR3 region has the DNA TGCGCCGTCCGGGACGGAAGCACAGATACGCAGTATTTT. It encodes CAVRDGSTDTQYF. This rearrangement joins TRBV10-1 to TRBJ2-3; D possibly uses TRBD1 or TRBD2 (5 bases each). V shed 11 bases and J shed 0 bases, with 12 bases lying between them. The CDR3 is made up of 13 amino acids. Per germline, CDR1 WNHNN and CDR2 SYGVQD (reference sequence).

The J gene is TRBJ1-6, the V gene TRBV7-3, with D maybe TRBD1 (5 bases). CDR1 and CDR2 (germline): SGHTA, FQGTGA. Trimming left V 5 bases short and J 2 bases short, with 16 bases between. The CDR3 extends over 17 amino acids. The CDR3 bases are TGTGCCAGCAGCATCGGGTGGACACTAACCTATAATTCACCCCTCCACTTT. Translated, it gives CASSIGWTLTYNSPLHF.

The table lists this clone with a few counts. The chain links TRBV29-1 to TRBJ2-4; no firm D call. This CDR3 has 13 residues. The ends were cut back, 4 bases at V and 0 bases at J, with 7 bases in the middle. Per germline, CDR1 SQVTM and CDR2 ANQGSEA. The CDR3 sequence is CSVAAVAKNIQYF. The CDR3 DNA reads TGCAGCGTTGCAGCAGTAGCCAAAAACATTCAGTACTTC.

This sequence joins TRBV10-2 and TRBJ2-7; tentatively, D is TRBD2 (5 bases). Trimming shortened V by 6 bases and J by 1 base, and 13 bases separated the two germline ends. The CDR3 has 14 residues. Germline CDR1 reads WSHSY; CDR2 reads SAAADI. The CDR3 sequence is CASRGRRLSYEQYF. The CDR3 region has the DNA TGCGCCAGCAGAGGGAGACGGTTGTCCTACGAGCAGTACTTC.

The J gene is TRBJ2-3, the V gene TRBV7-9; 11 nucleotides match TRBD2. Trimming at V came to 5 bases and at J to 2 bases, leaving 6 bases not matched to a gene. This CDR3 has 16 residues. The germline CDR1 and CDR2 sequences are SEHNR and FQNEAQ (reference sequence). CDR3 amino acids: CASSATSGGYTDTQYF. In nucleotides, the CDR3 is TGTGCCAGCAGCGCAACTAGCGGGGGCTACACAGATACGCAGTATTTT.

DNA for the CDR3: TGTGCCAGTAGTAGGGGCCGGGACAGGGGCTACGAGCAGTACTTC. This codes for CASSRGRDRGYEQYF. The rearrangement uses TRBV19 and TRBJ2-7; 10 bases match TRBD1. The CDR3 covers 15 residues. The trim removed 4 bases at V and 3 bases at J, leaving 6 bases unmatched. The V gene's germline CDR1 is LNHDA and CDR2 SQIVND (reference sequence).

The chain recombines TRBV19 with TRBJ2-5; 8 positions agree with TRBD1. CDR3 size: 12 residues. After removal of 6 bases from V and 4 bases from J, the junction contained 1 base not matched to a gene. Germline V gives CDR1 LNHDA, CDR2 SQIVND (reference sequence). The CDR3 here is CASRQGGETQYF. CDR3 bases: TGTGCCAGTAGACAGGGGGGAGAGACCCAGTACTTC.

The chain links TRBV7-2 to TRBJ2-7; TRBD2 agrees at 9 bases. V shed 7 bases, J shed 3 bases, and the junction held 10 bases outside the gene matches. Germline values: CDR1 SGHTA, CDR2 FQGNSA. CDR3 length equals 15 residues. CDR3 loop: CASTPRRGGIYEQYF. The CDR3 DNA follows: TGTGCCAGCACCCCGAGGCGGGGGGGCATCTACGAGCAGTACTTC.

The genes are TRBV19 and TRBJ1-4; a weak D match, TRBD1 (6 bases). Germline lookup yields CDR1 LNHDA and CDR2 SQIVND (reference sequence). The length of the CDR3 is 14 residues. Deletions cut 8 bases from V and 7 bases from J, with 17 bases between. The CDR3 is CASQQPGDGEKLFF. The DNA for the CDR3 is TGTGCCAGTCAGCAACCAGGGGACGGTGAAAAACTGTTTTTT.

This clone has more than one count but fewer than ten. The V and J genes are TRBV21-1 and TRBJ1-5. TRBV21-1 is a listed pseudogene. This CDR3 spans 13 amino acids. The CDR3, as DNA: TGTGCCAGCAGCTTGGAGGGGGGTCAGCCCCAGCATTTT. Translation: CASSLEGGQPQHF.

The chain has TRBV5-1 and TRBJ2-3; unclear D gene. The V end was cut by 0 bases, the J end by 5 bases, with 10 bases between. The CDR3 runs to 14 residues. Germline assignment: CDR1 SGHRS and CDR2 YFSETQ. CDR3 sequence (DNA): TGCGCCAGCAGCTTGGGGGATTTGGGAGATACGCAGTATTTT. Protein: CASSLGDLGDTQYF.